The rows below give T cell receptor beta chains drawn from one sample of a study of cytomegalovirus exposure and HLA in healthy donors. The data were produced by immunoSEQ multiplex PCR, yet TCRdb's version contains in-frame clones alone and is incomplete. This table holds roughly 100,000 clones, less than 85% found once. Sequenced: PBMCs. Source of these receptors: a middle-aged man in good health and CMV-seropositive. CDR3s include the opening cysteine and the closing phenylalanine or tryptophan. The D gene is left open where the match is weak. Not all rows give a size; the values are once, few, many and, for expanded clones, a class.

D	size	J	V	CDR3	DNA
-	-	TRBJ1-2	TRBV28	CASSPGVYGYTF	TGTGCCAGCAGTCCAGGGGTCTATGGCTACACCTTC
-	-	TRBJ2-7	TRBV13	CASSSGMAYEQYF	TGTGCCAGCAGTTCGGGGATGGCCTACGAGCAGTACTTC
-	-	TRBJ1-4	TRBV6-6	CASRRPNEKLFF	TGTGCCAGCAGGCGTCCGAATGAAAAACTGTTTTTT
-	few	TRBJ2-2	TRBV6-1	CASIPTGNRAGELFF	TGTGCCAGCATACCCACAGGGAACAGGGCCGGGGAGCTGTTTTTT
TRBD1	-	TRBJ1-2	TRBV6-1	CASSIDRGSYGYTF	TGTGCCAGCAGTATTGACAGGGGGAGCTATGGCTACACCTTC
-	few	TRBJ2-4	TRBV7-9	CASRPDTRENSQYF	TGTGCCAGCAGACCTGACACTAGAGAAAACAGTCAGTACTTC
TRBD1	-	TRBJ2-3	TRBV9	CASSISSMGQGRTDTQYF	TGTGCCAGCAGCATTAGTTCCATGGGACAGGGGAGGACAGATACGCAGTATTTT
-	-	TRBJ2-1	TRBV4-1	CASSQGTGGVWNEQFF	TGCGCCAGCAGCCAAGGGACCGGGGGAGTCTGGAATGAGCAGTTCTTC
-	-	TRBJ1-1	TRBV30	CAWSGGRNTEAFF	TGTGCCTGGAGTGGTGGGCGGAACACTGAAGCTTTCTTT
TRBD1	-	TRBJ1-4	TRBV7-9	CASSLALQGLANEKLFF	TGTGCCAGCAGCTTAGCCCTACAGGGGCTGGCTAATGAAAAACTGTTTTTT
-	once	TRBJ2-3	TRBV27	CASSLITGLDTQYF	TGTGCCAGCAGTTTAATAACAGGGCTGGATACGCAGTATTTT
TRBD2	-	TRBJ2-5	TRBV4-2	CASSQGLAGAGRTQYF	TGTGCCAGCAGCCAAGGGTTAGCGGGAGCTGGCAGGACCCAGTACTTC
-	-	TRBJ1-1	TRBV5-4	CASSLTGWNTEAFF	TGTGCCAGCAGCTTGACAGGGTGGAACACTGAAGCTTTCTTT